The 8 T cell receptor beta chains reported below all come from one sample, sequenced in a study of PD-1 blockade in classical Hodgkin lymphoma. Repertoires were generated with immunoSEQ multiplex PCR, while TCRdb's copy carries only in-frame clones and drops some. The sample contains about 28,000 clones, 70% of which appear only once. Every patient experienced relapse after autologous stem cell transplantation, and brentuximab vedotin exposure varied. The sample in question was peripheral blood mononuclear cells (PBMCs), obtained before the second cycle of nivolumab. These receptors were collected from a human donor with classical Hodgkin lymphoma.

The rearrangement uses TRBV30 and TRBJ1-1; no clear D. The V gene's germline CDR1 is GTSNPN and CDR2 SVGIG (reference sequence). This CDR3 has 13 amino acids. Trimming left V 7 bases short and J 7 bases short, with 19 bases between. CDR3 loop: CASLGRSGSEAFF. CDR3 nucleotide sequence: TGTGCCTCCCTAGGCAGGAGTGGGAGTGAAGCTTTCTTT.

The chain links TRBV18 to TRBJ2-2; 7 bases are a match to TRBD1. The CDR3 length is 15 residues. V lost 6 bases and J lost 6; bases outside the gene matches: 10. Germline CDR1 and CDR2: KGHSH and LQKENI. DNA of the CDR3: TGTGCCAGCTCTCAACAGGATACAGGGGCCGGGGAGCTGTTTTTT. Translated, it gives CASSQQDTGAGELFF.

The genes are TRBV19 and TRBJ2-7; D not certain. Trimming removed 1 base from V and 3 bases from J, with 7 bases in between. Germline assignment: CDR1 LNHDA and CDR2 SQIVND (reference sequence). This CDR3 has 13 amino acids. The CDR3 bases are TGTGCCAGTAGTATAGTTTGGGGCTACGAGCAGTACTTC. It encodes CASSIVWGYEQYF.

On this clone itself: This is likely an artifact of a read error, given a far larger clone one base away. Other DNA variants within this sample encode the same CDR3. J is TRBJ2-7 and V is TRBV5-4; 7 nucleotides line up with TRBD2. In germline, CDR1 is SGHNT, CDR2 YYREEE (reference sequence). The CDR3 is 17 residues long. With 4 bases clipped from V and 1 base from J, the junction kept 14 bases outside the gene matches. The chain's CDR3 is CASSQDGAGALSYEQYF. The CDR3 DNA reads TGTGCCAGCAGCCAAGACGGTGCGGGAGCCTTGTCCTACGAGCAGTACTTC.

The chain couples TRBV10-3 to TRBJ1-2, with D unclear. This CDR3 has 13 amino acids. In germline, CDR1 is ENHRY, CDR2 SYGVKD. The CDR3 protein is CATPAGLGYGYTF. The CDR3 nucleotides are TGTGCAACACCGGCGGGCTTAGGGTATGGCTACACCTTC.

V gene TRBV13 combines with J gene TRBJ1-6; possibly TRBD1 for D (5 bases). The germline V gene has CDR1 PRHDT and CDR2 FYEKMQ (reference sequence). The CDR3 length is 14 residues. Trimming pared 5 bases from V and 10 bases from J, leaving 15 bases between. CDR3 region: CASSPRRGGSPLHF. The DNA of the CDR3 is TGTGCCAGCAGCCCCCGTAGGGGCGGGTCACCCCTCCACTTT.

In its sample, this clone was seen a few times. This chain connects TRBV7-2 to TRBJ1-6; 7 bases line up with TRBD1. There are 14 residues in the CDR3. The germline CDR1 and CDR2 sequences are SGHTA and FQGNSA. V lost 2 bases and J lost 9; bases outside the gene matches: 4. For the CDR3, the DNA is TGTGCCAGCAGCTTACTGACAGGGATTTCACCCCTCCACTTT. Translation gives CASSLLTGISPLHF.

This clone showed up just a few times. The gene calls are TRBV4-3 and TRBJ2-7; 16 bases align to TRBD2. V lost 3 bases, J lost 3 bases, and 11 bases stayed unmatched. Germline V gives CDR1 LGHNA, CDR2 YSLEER. The CDR3 is made up of 19 amino acids. CDR3 loop: CASSQEGLAGGLRGYEQYF. As DNA, the CDR3 is TGCGCCAGCAGCCAGGAGGGACTAGCGGGAGGGCTAAGGGGCTACGAGCAGTACTTC.